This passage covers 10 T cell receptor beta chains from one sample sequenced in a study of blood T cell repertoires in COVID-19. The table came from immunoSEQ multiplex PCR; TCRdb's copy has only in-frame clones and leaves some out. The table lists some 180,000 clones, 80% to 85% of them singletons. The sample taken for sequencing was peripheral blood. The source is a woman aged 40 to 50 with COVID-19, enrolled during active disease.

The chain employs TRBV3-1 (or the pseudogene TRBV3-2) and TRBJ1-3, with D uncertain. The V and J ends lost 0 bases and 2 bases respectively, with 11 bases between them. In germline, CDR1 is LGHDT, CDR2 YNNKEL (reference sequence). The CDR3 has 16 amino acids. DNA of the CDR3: TGTGCCAGCAGCCAAGATCGAGGATGGGCTGGAAACACCATATATTTT. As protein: CASSQDRGWAGNTIYF.

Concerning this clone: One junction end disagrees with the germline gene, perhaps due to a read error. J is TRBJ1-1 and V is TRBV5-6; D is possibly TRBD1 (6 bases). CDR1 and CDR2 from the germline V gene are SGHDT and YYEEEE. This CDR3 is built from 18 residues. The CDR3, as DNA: TGTGCCAGCGGCTTGCCCGGAAGACCCGGACAGAGATACACTGAAGCTTTCTTT. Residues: CASGLPGRPGQRYTEAFF.

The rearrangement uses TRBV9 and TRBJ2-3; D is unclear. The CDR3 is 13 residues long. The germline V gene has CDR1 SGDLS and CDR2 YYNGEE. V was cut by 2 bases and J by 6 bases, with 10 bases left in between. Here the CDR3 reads CASSVTPYDTQYF. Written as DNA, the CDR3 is TGTGCCAGCAGCGTCACCCCCTACGATACGCAGTATTTT. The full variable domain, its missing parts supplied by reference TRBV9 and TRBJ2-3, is DSGVTQTPKHLITATGQRVTLRCSPRSGDLSVYWYQQSLDQGLQFLIQYYNGEERAKGNILERFSAQQFPDLHSELNLSSLELGDSALYFCASSVTPYDTQYFGPGTRLTVL.

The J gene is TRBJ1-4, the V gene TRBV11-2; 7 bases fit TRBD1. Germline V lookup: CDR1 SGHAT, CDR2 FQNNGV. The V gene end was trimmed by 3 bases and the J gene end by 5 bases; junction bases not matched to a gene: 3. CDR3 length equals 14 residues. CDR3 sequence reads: CASSFAGGNEKLFF. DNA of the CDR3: TGTGCCAGCAGCTTTGCAGGGGGAAATGAAAAACTGTTTTTT.

Written as DNA, the CDR3 is TGTGCCAGCTCACCCCCGGGACAGGGCTTGAACTATGGCTACACCTTC. It yields the protein CASSPPGQGLNYGYTF. The chain has TRBV18 and TRBJ1-2, with TRBD1 identical over 9 bases. Germline V gene data show CDR1 as KGHSH and CDR2 as LQKENI. This CDR3 region has 16 residues. Trimming took 3 bases from V and 2 from J; bases not matched to a gene: 7.

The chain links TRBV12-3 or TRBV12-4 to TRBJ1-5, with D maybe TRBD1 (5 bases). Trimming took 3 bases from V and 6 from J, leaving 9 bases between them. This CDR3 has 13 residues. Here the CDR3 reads CASSLGEGQPQHF. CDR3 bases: TGTGCCAGCAGTTTGGGGGAGGGTCAGCCCCAGCATTTT.

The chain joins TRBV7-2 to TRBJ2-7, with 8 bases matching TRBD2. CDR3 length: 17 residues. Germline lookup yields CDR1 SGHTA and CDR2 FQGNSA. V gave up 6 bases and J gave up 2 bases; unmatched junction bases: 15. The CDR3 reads CASREDWAGGYAYEQYF. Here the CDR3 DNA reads TGTGCCAGCAGGGAGGACTGGGCGGGGGGTTATGCCTACGAGCAGTACTTC.

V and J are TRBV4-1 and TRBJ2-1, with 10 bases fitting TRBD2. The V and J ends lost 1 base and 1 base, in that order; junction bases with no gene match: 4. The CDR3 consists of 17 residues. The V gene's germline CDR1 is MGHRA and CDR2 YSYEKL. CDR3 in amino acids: CASSQAGSGRSYNEQFF. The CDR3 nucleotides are TGCGCCAGCAGCCAAGCAGGTAGCGGGAGGTCCTACAATGAGCAGTTCTTC.

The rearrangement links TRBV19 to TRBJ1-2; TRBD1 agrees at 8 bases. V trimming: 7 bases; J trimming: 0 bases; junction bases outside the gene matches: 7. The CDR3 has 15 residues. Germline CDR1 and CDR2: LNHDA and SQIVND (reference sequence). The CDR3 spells CASTRTGLPNYGYTF. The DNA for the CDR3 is TGTGCCAGTACCCGGACAGGGCTCCCTAACTATGGCTACACCTTC.

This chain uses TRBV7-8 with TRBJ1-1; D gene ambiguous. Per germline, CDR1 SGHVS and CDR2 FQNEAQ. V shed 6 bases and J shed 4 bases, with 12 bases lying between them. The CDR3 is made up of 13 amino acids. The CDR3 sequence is CASRRSISTEAFF. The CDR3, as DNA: TGTGCCAGCAGGAGATCGATTTCCACTGAAGCTTTCTTT.